The present T cell receptor beta chain was sequenced within a study of T-cell memory formation after mild COVID-19 (dated by TCRdb to about 2021). About the investigation overall: Most TCR sequence clusters were specific to one of the two donors. The cohort was made up of two young adult volunteers, one female and one male, who were previously healthy. T-cell clones expanding and contracting after mild COVID-19 in two donors were tracked by longitudinal TCRalpha and TCRbeta repertoire sequencing.

V is pared back by 7 bases and J by 3 bases, with 6 bases lying between the germline termini. The germline V gene supplies CDR1 LGHNT and CDR2 FRNRAP. The cysteine opens and the phenylalanine closes a CDR3 of 11 amino acids. Left in the record is the CDR3 DNA by itself, 33 bases read in frame from the first base. Ficoll-Paque density gradient centrifugation was used to isolate PBMCs. As regards this clonotype: The specificity of this receptor is unknown. Per-base qualities were not stored, and no clone one base away is much larger.

Points the paper makes about the study in general: The detection of some responding clones in pre-infection memory suggests that pre-existing cross-reactive memory T cells joined the SARS-CoV-2 response. Contracting CD4+ clones appeared mostly in the CM and EM memory subsets, whereas CD8+ clones were enriched in EMRA. Clones contracting from day 15 to 85 had balanced CD4/CD8 phenotypes, while a second wave expanding from day 15 to 37 was biased towards CD4+. Only two mild cases were covered in the study, and larger cohorts including severe cases with pre-infection samples were considered necessary. The second-wave clones that peaked on day 37 were not confirmed to be SARS-CoV-2 specific.

Sequenced on an Illumina NovaSeq 6000. Using 5'RACE with constant-segment primers, TCRalpha and TCRbeta cDNA libraries were constructed, with sample barcodes and unique molecular identifiers added in the process. Trizol reagent was used to extract RNA from every sample. Library amplification was performed in two PCR steps, and a second sample barcode and Illumina TruSeq adapters were introduced in the second step. Libraries were sequenced on an Illumina NovaSeq with 2 x 150 bp paired-end reads. Concerning the study's data processing: Demultiplexing of reads and collapsing into UMI-guided consensus sequences were performed with migec v1.2.7. Using mixcr v2.1.11, UMI consensuses were aligned to TRA and TRB V and J templates and then assembled into clonotypes. Expanded or contracted clonotypes were those called significant by both edgeR and NoisET, with noise models trained on biological replicates. edgeR calls used a false discovery rate-adjusted p below 0.01 and a log2 fold-change threshold of 1. As an exploratory analysis of dynamics, PCA with hierarchical clustering was applied to max-normalized trajectories of the 1000 most abundant clonotypes. Each responding clone was given a CD4 or CD8 phenotype based on the CD4+ and CD8+ repertoires, which had been sequenced separately. The public reads were reanalyzed by TCRdb: fastp trimming at Q25, MiXCR alignment, in-frame beta chains only. Rows matching on CDR3 protein sequence are summarized as one entry with the most common DNA and genes. The V and J calls reflect TCRdb's pipeline rather than the authors' work. Counted in this sample were 250,000 to 350,000 distinct CDR3 sequences; 14% of them appeared once. Roughly 21% of the sample is held by the ten biggest clonotypes.

In this chain, TRBV12-5 is recombined with TRBJ1-1; a confident D gene designation cannot be given. This TCR derives from a man aged 18 to 30 who had mild COVID-19 (a few samples of this study predate the infection). The sample titles of this study are shuffled in the database, so cell type and time point are left out; the donor was told from shared clones. Input material: PBMCs or a T cell subset sorted from them (not recorded which). For the CDR3, the sequence is CASAIYTEAFF. Here is the DNA: TGTGCTAGTGCCATATACACTGAAGCTTTCTTT.